These 20 T cell receptor beta chains share one sample of origin, sequenced in a study of T cells after yellow fever vaccination. TCRdb re-derived calls from the 5' RACE reads in MiXCR, one entry per CDR3 protein. Of under 300,000 distinct CDR3 sequences in the sample, around 7% were seen once. The starting material was CD4+ T cells sorted from PBMCs, obtained 15 days after the yellow fever booster vaccination. These TCRs come from a man under 40 who received the YFV17D yellow fever vaccine.

This clonotype has at least ten counts. This chain joins TRBV20-1 and TRBJ1-2; tentative D call: TRBD1 (6 bases). V was cut by 5 bases and J by 1 base, with 14 bases left in between. The germline CDR1 and CDR2 sequences are DFQATT and SNEGSKA (reference sequence). This CDR3 has 14 residues. In nucleotides, the CDR3 is TGCAGTGCTGCCGGGACAACGTTTAACTATGGCTACACCTTC. It encodes CSAAGTTFNYGYTF.

The table lists this clonotype with many counts. The chain has TRBV12-3 or TRBV12-4 and TRBJ2-3; D unresolved. Trimming pared 5 bases from V and 4 bases from J, leaving 16 bases between. CDR3 length equals 15 residues. This CDR3 reads CASSPSLNSPDTQYF. CDR3 in DNA: TGTGCCAGCAGTCCCAGTTTGAATTCCCCAGATACGCAGTATTTT.

This clonotype was recorded a few times. The V and J genes are TRBV7-2 and TRBJ2-3; 7 bases are shared with TRBD2. Germline-derived CDR1 and CDR2 are SGHTA and FQGNSA. There are 12 residues in the CDR3. V was pared by 2 bases and J by 11 bases, with 4 bases of the junction left unmatched. The DNA of the CDR3 is TGTGCCAGCAGCTTAAGCGGGATGAAGCAGTATTTT. Amino acid sequence: CASSLSGMKQYF.

This clonotype was counted between two and nine times. V gene TRBV7-2 combines with J gene TRBJ2-7, with 10 bases aligning to TRBD1. Trimming took 7 bases from V and 0 from J; bases not matched to a gene: 6. Germline CDR1 SGHTA, CDR2 FQGNSA. The CDR3 is 15 residues long. The CDR3 DNA reads TGTGCCAGCACCCGCGGACAGGGGGTCTCCTACGAGCAGTACTTC. Translating gives CASTRGQGVSYEQYF.

V is TRBV11-2 and J is TRBJ2-7, with 13 bases matching TRBD2. The CDR3 is made up of 15 amino acids. Looked up from germline, CDR1 is SGHAT and CDR2 is FQNNGV. V lost 5 bases to trimming and J lost 6 bases; unmatched junction nucleotides: 7. The CDR3 DNA reads as TGTGCCAGCAGCCCCTGGACTAGCGGGAGTGGCGAGCAGTACTTC. Residues: CASSPWTSGSGEQYF. The variable domain in full, with the rest retrieved from reference TRBV11-2 and TRBJ2-7, is EAGVAQSPRYKIIEKRQSVAFWCNPISGHATLYWYQQILGQGPKLLIQFQNNGVVDDSQLPKDRFSAERLKGVDSTLKIQPAKLEDSAVYLCASSPWTSGSGEQYFGPGTRLTVT.

This clonotype has only a few counts. The chain combines TRBV7-9 with TRBJ2-1; 7 bases agree with TRBD2. Germline CDR1 is SEHNR and CDR2 is FQNEAQ (reference sequence). The length of the CDR3 is 15 residues. Trimming at V came to 1 base and at J to 9 bases, leaving 9 bases not matched to a gene. Here the CDR3 DNA reads TGTGCCAGCAGCTTAGGCGGGAGCGCTTTCGGTGAGCAGTTCTTC. It specifies CASSLGGSAFGEQFF.

This clonotype was observed many times. This chain connects TRBV18 to TRBJ2-5; D might be TRBD2 (5 bases). V lost 2 bases to trimming and J lost 4 bases, with 5 bases between them. This CDR3 is built from 12 residues. CDR1 and CDR2 from the germline V gene are KGHSH and LQKENI. CDR3 sequence: CASSPGRETQYF. In DNA form, the CDR3 reads TGTGCCAGCTCACCAGGGAGAGAGACCCAGTACTTC.

Only a few counts were recorded for this clonotype. The V gene is TRBV20-1, the J gene TRBJ2-1, with 12 bases lining up with TRBD2. The CDR3 has 14 amino acids. Per the germline V gene, CDR1 is DFQATT and CDR2 is SNEGSKA (reference sequence). The ends lost 6 bases at V and 6 bases at J; junction bases unmatched: 6. CDR3 nucleotide sequence: TGCAGTGCGCGGACTAGCGGGAAGCTCAATGAGCAGTTCTTC. Amino acid sequence: CSARTSGKLNEQFF.

Ten or more counts support this clonotype. This chain joins TRBV12-3 or TRBV12-4 and TRBJ2-4; D might be TRBD2 (5 bases). The CDR3 totals 14 residues. V dropped 2 bases and J dropped 8 bases, with 13 bases sitting between them. The CDR3 sequence is CASSLLARGHIQYF. The CDR3 DNA is TGTGCCAGCAGTTTATTGGCGCGCGGGCACATTCAGTACTTC.

This clonotype was detected only a few times. J is TRBJ1-6 and V is TRBV5-1; TRBD1 matches at 9 bases. In germline, CDR1 is SGHRS, CDR2 YFSETQ. Trimming cost V 3 bases and J 10 bases; bases outside gene matches: 8. The CDR3 consists of 15 residues. The CDR3 loop reads CASSYQTGGSSPLHF. The CDR3 nucleotides are TGCGCCAGCAGCTACCAGACAGGGGGTTCGTCACCCCTCCACTTT. The full variable domain, in which reference TRBV5-1 and TRBJ1-6 provide the parts outside the CDR3, is KAGVTQTPRYLIKTRGQQVTLSCSPISGHRSVSWYQQTPGQGLQFLFEYFSETQRNKGNFPGRFSGRQFSNSRSEMNVSTLELGDSALYLCASSYQTGGSSPLHFGNGTRLTVT.

This clonotype has only a few counts. V usage is TRBV18 and J usage is TRBJ2-1; possible D gene TRBD2, 6 bases. V was trimmed by 6 bases and J by 5 bases, leaving 14 bases between them. This CDR3 spans 14 amino acids. CDR1 KGHSH and CDR2 LQKENI come from the germline V gene. Written as DNA, the CDR3 is TGTGCCAGCTCCGACAGCGGGCCCGACAATGAGCAGTTCTTC. Translating it yields CASSDSGPDNEQFF.

This clonotype was observed many times. The chain joins TRBV20-1 to TRBJ2-1, with 8 bases that match TRBD1. Germline loops: CDR1 DFQATT, CDR2 SNEGSKA (reference sequence). The length of the CDR3 is 13 residues. CDR3: CGSDRDGWNEQFF. The CDR3 DNA reads as TGCGGATCGGACAGGGACGGATGGAATGAGCAGTTCTTC.

This clonotype was counted between two and nine times. V gene TRBV10-3 combines with J gene TRBJ2-3; 8 nucleotides agree with TRBD2. This CDR3 comprises 14 residues. The junction had 4 bases not matched to a gene; V was cut back by 3 bases and J by 5 bases. Germline V lookup: CDR1 ENHRY, CDR2 SYGVKD. The CDR3, as DNA: TGTGCCATCAGTGAAGCGGGAGCTGTAGATACGCAGTATTTT. Its translation is CAISEAGAVDTQYF.

This clonotype was recorded a few times. The chain is built from TRBV7-2 and TRBJ2-3; 11 bases fit TRBD2. Trimming at V came to 4 bases and at J to 1 base, leaving 1 base not matched to a gene. From germline, CDR1 is SGHTA and CDR2 FQGNSA. CDR3 length: 15 residues. CDR3 nucleotide sequence: TGTGCCAGCAGCTGGGGACTAGCGGGCACAGATACGCAGTATTTT. Its protein is CASSWGLAGTDTQYF. Full variable domain (missing parts from reference TRBV7-2 and TRBJ2-3): GAGVSQSPSNKVTEKGKDVELRCDPISGHTALYWYRQSLGQGLEFLIYFQGNSAPDKSGLPSDRFSAERTGGSVSTLTIQRTQQEDSAVYLCASSWGLAGTDTQYFGPGTRLTVL.

The chain joins TRBV20-1 to TRBJ1-1; weak D call: TRBD1 (5 bases). The CDR3 extends over 14 amino acids. V was trimmed by 5 bases and J by 0 bases, leaving 13 bases between them. Germline-derived CDR1 and CDR2 are DFQATT and SNEGSKA (reference sequence). CDR3 in amino acids: CSAPPGQMNTEAFF. The CDR3, as DNA: TGCAGTGCTCCCCCAGGGCAGATGAACACTGAAGCTTTCTTT.

This clonotype was observed a few times. The chain couples TRBV12-3 or TRBV12-4 to TRBJ2-7; 7 bases match TRBD1. The CDR3 extends over 13 amino acids. V shed 4 bases, J shed 5 bases, and the junction held 5 bases outside the gene matches. CDR3 amino acids: CASSSGTVHEQYF. In DNA form, the CDR3 reads TGTGCCAGCAGTTCCGGGACAGTCCACGAGCAGTACTTC.

A few counts support this clonotype. This rearrangement joins TRBV5-1 to TRBJ2-5; the D gene is possibly TRBD2 (6 bases). Between the trimmed V and J ends, which lost 3 bases and 4 bases, there was a span of 13 bases. The germline V gene encodes CDR1 SGHRS and CDR2 YFSETQ. The CDR3 extends over 14 amino acids. CDR3 DNA: TGCGCCAGCAGCTATCGGGGGTCACGAGAGACCCAGTACTTC. Its translation: CASSYRGSRETQYF.

Ten or more counts support this clonotype. This chain connects TRBV12-3 or TRBV12-4 to TRBJ2-1, with D perhaps matching TRBD1 (6 bases). Trimming cost V 7 bases and J 0 bases, with 7 bases left between them. The length of the CDR3 is 13 residues. For the CDR3, the DNA is TGTGCCAGCAAGGGGGACTCCTACAATGAGCAGTTCTTC. It translates to CASKGDSYNEQFF.

CDR3 region: CASSPALAGGADTQYF. The CDR3 coding sequence is TGTGCCAGCTCTCCTGCCCTAGCGGGGGGAGCCGATACGCAGTATTTT. The chain couples TRBV18 to TRBJ2-3, with 11 bases aligning to TRBD2. From germline, CDR1 is KGHSH and CDR2 LQKENI. This CDR3 has 16 residues. The J segment lost 6 bases and the V segment lost 6 bases, leaving 11 bases of the junction unmatched.

This clonotype was seen a handful of times. V is TRBV5-1 and J is TRBJ1-1; D is ambiguous. This CDR3 has 17 amino acids. Germline V gene sequence: CDR1 SGHRS, CDR2 YFSETQ. Trimming removed 0 bases from V and 3 bases from J, with 18 bases in between. The CDR3 protein is CASSLAPRSKDDTEAFF. In DNA, the CDR3 is TGCGCCAGCAGCTTGGCCCCGAGATCGAAGGACGACACTGAAGCTTTCTTT.